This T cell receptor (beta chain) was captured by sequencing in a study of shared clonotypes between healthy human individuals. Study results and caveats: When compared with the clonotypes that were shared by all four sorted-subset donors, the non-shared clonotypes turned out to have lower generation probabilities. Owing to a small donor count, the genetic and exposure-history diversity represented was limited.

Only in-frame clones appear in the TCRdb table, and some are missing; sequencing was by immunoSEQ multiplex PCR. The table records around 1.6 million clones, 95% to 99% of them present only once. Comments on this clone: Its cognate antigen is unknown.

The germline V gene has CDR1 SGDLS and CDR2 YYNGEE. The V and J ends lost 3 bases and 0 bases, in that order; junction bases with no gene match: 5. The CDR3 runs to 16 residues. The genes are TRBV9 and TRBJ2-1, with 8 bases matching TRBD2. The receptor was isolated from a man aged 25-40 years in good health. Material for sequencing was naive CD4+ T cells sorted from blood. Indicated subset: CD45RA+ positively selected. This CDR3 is CASSETGTSSYNEQFF. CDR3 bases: TGTGCCAGCAGCGAAACCGGGACTAGCTCCTACAATGAGCAGTTCTTC.